Below are 24 T cell receptor beta chains sequenced from a single sample in a study of OX40 agonist ivuxolimab in advanced cancers. The method was immunoSEQ multiplex PCR; TCRdb's version includes in-frame clones alone and lacks a portion of them. The repertoire holds tens of thousands of clones, approximately 86% seen once, with roughly 31% in the top ten. The specimen was CD4+ or CD8+ T cells sorted from blood, collected in a trial of the OX40 agonist ivuxolimab. These TCRs come from an adult with an advanced solid tumor such as melanoma, head and neck, liver or kidney cancer.

The chain links TRBV7-2 to TRBJ2-2; 9 nucleotides agree with TRBD2. The germline CDR1 and CDR2 sequences are SGHTA and FQGNSA. Trimming cost V 1 base and J 6 bases; bases outside gene matches: 6. The CDR3 loop spans 16 amino acids. CDR3 sequence reads: CASSLDKRGAAGELFF. The CDR3 DNA is TGTGCCAGCAGCTTAGATAAGCGGGGGGCGGCCGGGGAGCTGTTTTTT.

The chain joins TRBV5-4 to TRBJ1-1, with unresolved D. The CDR3 consists of 13 residues. V lost 0 bases, J lost 10 bases, and 13 bases lay in between. Germline V gene data show CDR1 as SGHNT and CDR2 as YYREEE (reference sequence). CDR3 sequence: CASSLGEGGAAFF. DNA of the CDR3: TGTGCCAGCAGCTTGGGGGAGGGAGGAGCAGCTTTCTTT.

In the case of this clone: Its ends do not fully match the called genes, so a read error is possible. The chain uses TRBV11-1 and TRBJ2-7; TRBD2 aligns across 9 bases. The V gene's germline CDR1 is SGHAT and CDR2 FQDESV (reference sequence). CDR3 length equals 13 residues. The CDR3 coding sequence is TGTGCCAGCAGCCAGACTAGCGGTGTTCTGATGGACTTC. Its protein is CASSQTSGVLMDF.

This clone has only one observation. The chain carries TRBV2 and TRBJ2-2; a weak D match, TRBD1 (6 bases). Deletions cut 3 bases from V and 4 bases from J, with 9 bases between. This CDR3 spans 14 amino acids. Germline V CDR1 and CDR2: SNHLY, FYNNEI. The CDR3 spells CASSDRGRTGELFF. In DNA, the CDR3 is TGTGCCAGCAGTGACAGGGGCCGCACCGGGGAGCTGTTTTTT.

The chain is built from TRBV11-1 and TRBJ2-4; the D gene is possibly TRBD1 (5 bases). The length of the CDR3 is 14 residues. The ends were cut back, 2 bases at V and 10 bases at J, with 15 bases in the middle. Germline lookup yields CDR1 SGHAT and CDR2 FQDESV (reference sequence). CDR3 DNA sequence: TGTGCCAGCAGCTTATCCCAGGGTGGAGAGATTCAGTACTTC. Protein product: CASSLSQGGEIQYF.

The rearrangement uses TRBV10-1 and TRBJ2-1, with a tentative D call TRBD1 (6 bases). The CDR3 runs 12 residues. Germline V lookup: CDR1 WNHNN, CDR2 SYGVQD (reference sequence). The germline V and J ends were trimmed by 4 bases and 7 bases, with 8 bases remaining between them. CDR3 DNA sequence: TGCGCCAGCAGTGGACAGGCAAATGAGCAGTTCTTC. Amino acids: CASSGQANEQFF.

The chain recombines TRBV10-3 with TRBJ1-2, with TRBD1 as a possible D gene (5 bases). This CDR3 contains 13 residues. Germline V gene sequence: CDR1 ENHRY, CDR2 SYGVKD. V was pared by 3 bases and J by 4 bases, with 9 bases between. The CDR3 is CAISDEGFYGYTF. In DNA, the CDR3 is TGTGCCATCAGTGATGAGGGGTTCTATGGCTACACCTTC.

This clone has only a few counts. For the CDR3, the DNA is TGTGCCAGCAGCAAACAGGGGAACACTGAAGCTTTCTTT. Its protein is CASSKQGNTEAFF. The chain couples TRBV21-1 to TRBJ1-1; the table assigns TRBD1, which was not confirmed against the DNA. TRBV21-1 is annotated as a pseudogene. The CDR3 totals 13 residues.

V and J are TRBV19 and TRBJ1-1; a possible D gene is TRBD1 (5 bases). Trimming took 6 bases from V and 0 from J, leaving 17 bases between them. The CDR3 is made up of 16 amino acids. Germline V gives CDR1 LNHDA, CDR2 SQIVND (reference sequence). The CDR3 nucleotides read TGTGCCAGTAGCCCGGGGTTGGGGCTTATGAACACTGAAGCTTTCTTT. Translation gives CASSPGLGLMNTEAFF.

The genes are TRBV27 and TRBJ2-7, with a weak D call TRBD1 (6 bases). The V and J ends lost 4 bases and 3 bases respectively, with 13 bases between them. Germline CDR1 MNHEY, CDR2 SMNVEV (reference sequence). This CDR3 is 14 amino acids long. The CDR3 DNA is TGTGCCAGCAGTTCGGGTAGAGGGGGCTACGAGCAGTACTTC. This gives the protein CASSSGRGGYEQYF.

The rearrangement joins TRBV9 to TRBJ2-1; 11 positions agree with TRBD1. V was pared by 0 bases and J by 6 bases, with 2 bases of the junction left unmatched. From germline, CDR1 is SGDLS and CDR2 YYNGEE. CDR3 length: 15 amino acids. The CDR3 DNA follows: TGTGCCAGCAGCGTAGTGGGACAGGGGGGCAATGAGCAGTTCTTC. It translates to CASSVVGQGGNEQFF.

This chain links TRBV2 with TRBJ1-1; no clear D gene. Trimming removed 6 bases at V and 5 bases at J, with 7 bases between. Looked up from germline, CDR1 is SNHLY and CDR2 is FYNNEI. This CDR3 has 11 residues. CDR3 nucleotide sequence: TGTGCCAGCAGCGGAAGGACTGAAGCTTTCTTT. This encodes CASSGRTEAFF.

V usage is TRBV29-1 and J usage is TRBJ1-4; the D is unclear. V was trimmed by 4 bases and J by 7 bases, leaving 16 bases between them. Germline CDR1 SQVTM, CDR2 ANQGSEA. The CDR3 is made up of 14 amino acids. The CDR3 sequence: CSVAGGADGEKLFF. For the CDR3, the DNA is TGCAGCGTTGCTGGTGGTGCGGACGGTGAAAAACTGTTTTTT.

The chain is built from TRBV21-1 and TRBJ1-6; the table's D call TRBD1 went unverified against the DNA. TRBV21-1 is given as a pseudogene. The CDR3 contains 14 residues. The CDR3, as DNA: TGTGCCAGCAGCATCCGGGACAGTCTTACACCCCTCCACTTT. Encoded protein: CASSIRDSLTPLHF.

The chain combines TRBV6-4 with TRBJ1-6; no firm D call. The CDR3 runs 15 residues. The V gene's germline CDR1 is MRHNA and CDR2 SNTAGT. Trimming pared 7 bases from V and 5 bases from J, leaving 15 bases between. CDR3 nucleotides: TGTGCCAGCACCGTCAGCCCGGCGGATAATTCACCCCTCCACTTT. Translated, it gives CASTVSPADNSPLHF.

The chain uses TRBV6-6 and TRBJ2-5, with D unresolved. Deletions cut 8 bases from V and 5 bases from J, with 12 bases between. CDR1 is MNHNY, CDR2 SVGAGI, per germline (reference sequence). This CDR3 is built from 12 residues. The CDR3 is CASLVTGETQYF. The CDR3 DNA is TGTGCCAGCTTAGTAACCGGGGAGACCCAGTACTTC.

The V call is TRBV7-9, the J call TRBJ2-3; unclear D gene. Germline CDR1 is SEHNR and CDR2 is FQNEAQ (reference sequence). The CDR3 length is 14 residues. This chain's CDR3 is CAQQLDRGTDTQYF. CDR3 in DNA: TGTGCTCAGCAGCTAGATAGAGGCACAGATACGCAGTATTTT. Drawing the rest from reference TRBV7-9 and TRBJ2-3, the complete variable domain is DTGVSQNPRHKITKRGQNVTFRCDPISEHNRLYWYRQTLGQGPEFLTYFQNEAQLEKSRLLSDRFSAERPKGSFSTLEIQRTEQGDSAMYLCAQQLDRGTDTQYFGPGTRLTVL.

This clone was seen just once. The CDR3: CASSSAGGSDTQYF. The CDR3 DNA reads as TGTGCCAGCAGTTCCGCCGGTGGGTCAGATACGCAGTATTTT. V gene TRBV28 combines with J gene TRBJ2-3; D not certain. Germline values: CDR1 MDHEN, CDR2 SYDVKM. CDR3 length equals 14 residues. The V gene lost 4 bases and the J gene lost 4 bases, with 12 bases spanning the gap.

The genes are TRBV25-1 and TRBJ2-5; tentative D call: TRBD2 (6 bases). CDR1 is MGHDK, CDR2 SYGVNS, per germline. V lost 1 base to trimming and J lost 9 bases, with 21 bases between them. This CDR3 is 16 amino acids long. CDR3 nucleotides: TGTGCCAGCAGTGAATCGCTTGGGGTGGGGACGGGAGCCCAGTACTTC. Protein product: CASSESLGVGTGAQYF.

This chain connects TRBV11-1 to TRBJ2-7; either TRBD1 or TRBD2 may fit D (6 bases each). In germline, CDR1 is SGHAT, CDR2 FQDESV (reference sequence). V gave up 2 bases and J gave up 3 bases, with 14 bases separating them. The CDR3 has 15 residues. CDR3 nucleotide sequence: TGTGCCAGCAGCTTATACTCCGGGGGCAACTACGAGCAGTACTTC. The encoded protein is CASSLYSGGNYEQYF.

This rearrangement joins TRBV11-3 to TRBJ2-1, with 15 nucleotides matching TRBD2. Germline V gene data show CDR1 as SGHNT and CDR2 as YENEEA. This CDR3 region has 15 residues. The J segment lost 7 bases and the V segment lost 5 bases, leaving 3 bases of the junction unmatched. DNA for the CDR3: TGTGCCAGCAGCCCAGGGACTAGCGGGGGGAATGAGCAGTTCTTC. This translates into CASSPGTSGGNEQFF.

The chain links TRBV27 to TRBJ2-3; tentative D call: TRBD2 (6 bases). Trimming stripped 10 bases from V and 2 bases from J, with 13 bases between. The CDR3 has 13 amino acids. The germline V gene encodes CDR1 MNHEY and CDR2 SMNVEV (reference sequence). In DNA, the CDR3 is TGTGCCACTACCGGGACTTCCACAGATACGCAGTATTTT. Translated, it gives CATTGTSTDTQYF.

The chain recombines TRBV10-3 with TRBJ2-7, with D perhaps matching TRBD1 or TRBD2 (7 bases each). The ends were cut back, 2 bases at V and 4 bases at J, with 27 bases in the middle. Looked up from germline, CDR1 is ENHRY and CDR2 is SYGVKD. The CDR3 totals 19 residues. CDR3 bases: TGTGCCATCAGTGAGCCGGGCCAGGGGGGGTCCTGGGGGCCTTACGAGCAGTACTTC. Amino acids: CAISEPGQGGSWGPYEQYF.

The V and J genes are TRBV11-2 and TRBJ1-1; 9 nucleotides align to TRBD1. The CDR3 has 16 residues. Germline V gives CDR1 SGHAT, CDR2 FQNNGV. The ends lost 2 bases at V and 1 base at J; junction bases unmatched: 5. The CDR3: CASSLHGDRENTEAFF. In nucleotides, the CDR3 is TGTGCCAGCAGCTTACACGGGGACAGGGAGAACACTGAAGCTTTCTTT.